The 29 T cell receptor beta chains below come from one sample, sequenced in a study of T cell clones after liver transplantation. The assay was immunoSEQ multiplex PCR, and TCRdb's table has in-frame clones only and misses some. The sample includes about 80,000 clones, roughly 80% of them seen just once. The sample in question was CD4+ T cells from blood, obtained 45 to 46 months after liver transplant. These receptors were taken from a human patient who received a liver transplant. Some T cells may arise from the graft donor.

This clone was detected only once. This chain connects TRBV7-9 to TRBJ2-1; weak D call: TRBD2 (5 bases). There are 17 residues in the CDR3. Per germline, CDR1 SEHNR and CDR2 FQNEAQ (reference sequence). V lost 5 bases and J 4 bases, leaving 21 bases between the germline ends. This chain's CDR3 is CASSLGSVSRVYNEQFF. CDR3 nucleotide sequence: TGTGCCAGCAGCCTCGGGTCGGTCTCGCGGGTTTACAATGAGCAGTTCTTC. The full variable domain, in which reference TRBV7-9 and TRBJ2-1 provide the parts outside the CDR3, is DTGVSQNPRHKITKRGQNVTFRCDPISEHNRLYWYRQTLGQGPEFLTYFQNEAQLEKSRLLSDRFSAERPKGSFSTLEIQRTEQGDSAMYLCASSLGSVSRVYNEQFFGPGTRLTVL.

The V and J genes are TRBV5-4 and TRBJ2-1, with D possibly being TRBD2 (6 bases). CDR3 size: 18 residues. V was shortened by 7 bases and J by 8 bases, with 31 bases between the two germline ends. CDR1 SGHNT and CDR2 YYREEE come from the germline V gene (reference sequence). CDR3 nucleotide sequence: TGTGCCAGCGGGCCAACGCTTTTCTCGGCGGGGCGTCTGGATGAGCAGTTCTTC. Translation gives CASGPTLFSAGRLDEQFF.

The chain carries TRBV4-3 and TRBJ1-5; D remains unclear. The CDR3 is 13 residues long. V dropped 0 bases and J dropped 6 bases, with 6 bases sitting between them. Germline loops: CDR1 LGHNA, CDR2 YSLEER. The CDR3 here is CASSQDVGQPQHF. CDR3 DNA: TGCGCCAGCAGCCAAGACGTGGGTCAGCCCCAGCATTTT.

The chain carries TRBV19 and TRBJ2-7, with 14 nucleotides matching TRBD2. Germline-derived CDR1 and CDR2 are LNHDA and SQIVND (reference sequence). The CDR3 totals 18 residues. J gave up 3 bases and V 10 bases, and 17 bases lay outside the gene matches. The DNA of the CDR3 is TGTGCCACCAGTGATAGTCCGGGACTAGCGGGAGTCGACTACGAGCAGTACTTC. Its translation: CATSDSPGLAGVDYEQYF.

The J gene is TRBJ1-4, the V gene TRBV6-5; no reliable D call. The CDR3 has 14 amino acids. With 2 bases removed from V and 7 bases from J, the gap between germline ends came to 11 bases. Per the germline V gene, CDR1 is MNHEY and CDR2 is SVGAGI. DNA for the CDR3: TGTGCCAGCAGTTACGGACGGTCCGGTGAAAAACTGTTTTTT. Protein sequence: CASSYGRSGEKLFF.

A single count supports this clone. The CDR3 is CASSPPLFIRDSSSYNEQFF. As DNA, the CDR3 is TGTGCCAGCTCACCTCCTCTTTTTATTCGGGACTCTTCTTCCTACAATGAGCAGTTCTTC. The chain uses TRBV18 and TRBJ2-1, with a weak D call TRBD2 (6 bases). In germline, CDR1 is KGHSH, CDR2 LQKENI. Trimming took 3 bases from V and 1 from J, leaving 25 bases between them. This CDR3 is 20 amino acids long.

The CDR3 DNA follows: TGTGCCAGCAGTTCCTCCGGGACTAGCGGGTTATACGAGCAGTACTTC. Translating it yields CASSSSGTSGLYEQYF. The rearrangement uses TRBV28 and TRBJ2-7; 12 bases are shared with TRBD2. This CDR3 is 16 amino acids long. The junction had 8 bases not matched to a gene; V was cut back by 4 bases and J by 4 bases. The germline CDR1 and CDR2 sequences are MDHEN and SYDVKM.

This clone turned up a few times. The chain joins TRBV30 to TRBJ1-4; perhaps TRBD1 as D (6 bases). CDR1 is GTSNPN and CDR2 is SVGIG in the germline V gene (reference sequence). CDR3 length: 14 amino acids. Between the trimmed V and J ends, which lost 1 base and 5 bases, there was a span of 11 bases. DNA of the CDR3: TGTGCCTGGAGTGGAGGGGGGTCGAATGAAAAACTGTTTTTT. Its translation: CAWSGGGSNEKLFF.

The chain has TRBV7-3 and TRBJ1-1; a possible D gene is TRBD1 (5 bases). The CDR3 consists of 17 residues. With 1 base removed from V and 2 bases from J, the gap between germline ends came to 17 bases. CDR1 is SGHTA, CDR2 FQGTGA, per germline. CDR3 region: CASSLKSAGGGNTEAFF. Written as DNA, the CDR3 is TGTGCCAGCAGCTTAAAGAGCGCAGGCGGGGGAAACACTGAAGCTTTCTTT.

V gene TRBV10-2 combines with J gene TRBJ2-2, with a tentative D call TRBD1 (6 bases). Per germline, CDR1 WSHSY and CDR2 SAAADI. V was pared by 6 bases and J by 0 bases, with 8 bases between. CDR3 length equals 14 residues. In DNA form, the CDR3 reads TGCGCCAGCAGACAGGGAACGAACACCGGGGAGCTGTTTTTT. It is translated as CASRQGTNTGELFF.

The V gene is TRBV14, the J gene TRBJ2-5; weak D call: TRBD2 (5 bases). This CDR3 is 13 amino acids long. Germline lookup yields CDR1 SGHDN and CDR2 FVKESK. Trimming shortened V by 6 bases and J by 0 bases, and 8 bases separated the two germline ends. The CDR3 sequence: CASRAADQETQYF. The CDR3 DNA reads TGTGCCAGCAGAGCGGCAGACCAAGAGACCCAGTACTTC.

The chain combines TRBV11-2 with TRBJ2-7; possibly TRBD2 for D (6 bases). The CDR3 length is 14 residues. The ends were cut back, 4 bases at V and 3 bases at J, with 13 bases in the middle. The germline CDR1 and CDR2 sequences are SGHAT and FQNNGV. The DNA of the CDR3 is TGTGCCAGCAGCTCCGTCCGGAGGGTCTACGAGCAGTACTTC. Encoded protein: CASSSVRRVYEQYF.

The V call is TRBV5-1, the J call TRBJ1-1; possible D gene TRBD1, 5 bases. CDR3 length: 13 residues. CDR1 is SGHRS, CDR2 YFSETQ, per germline. The ends were cut back, 4 bases at V and 1 base at J, with 8 bases in the middle. CDR3 bases: TGCGCCAGCAGCGGGGACCCGAACACTGAAGCTTTCTTT. Protein product: CASSGDPNTEAFF.

The genes are TRBV28 and TRBJ1-3; D call uncertain. The CDR3 has 11 residues. Trimming shortened V by 2 bases and J by 9 bases, and 5 bases separated the two germline ends. Per the germline V gene, CDR1 is MDHEN and CDR2 is SYDVKM. The CDR3: CASSLPPTIYF. CDR3 nucleotides: TGTGCCAGCAGTTTACCCCCCACCATATATTTT.

The chain has TRBV6-7 and TRBJ2-1, with D possibly being TRBD2 (6 bases). Being an ORF, TRBV6-7 has a function that is uncertain. Trimming cost V 1 base and J 2 bases, with 12 bases left between them. The CDR3 is 16 residues long. The CDR3 region has the DNA TGTGCCAGCAGTTACTTTAGCGGCTCCGCCTACAATGAGCAGTTCTTC. Protein product: CASSYFSGSAYNEQFF.

The CDR3: CASSLGRTSGRGSYEQYF. In DNA, the CDR3 is TGTGCCAGCAGCTTAGGACGGACTAGCGGGAGGGGCTCCTACGAGCAGTACTTC. V usage is TRBV11-2 and J usage is TRBJ2-7, with TRBD2 matching over 15 bases. V lost 1 base and J lost 0; bases outside the gene matches: 4. Germline CDR1 and CDR2: SGHAT and FQNNGV. The CDR3 is 18 amino acids.

The table lists this clone with a few counts. The chain is built from TRBV11-2 and TRBJ2-1; a possible D gene is TRBD2 (5 bases). V lost 4 bases and J 2 bases, leaving 12 bases between the germline ends. The V gene's germline CDR1 is SGHAT and CDR2 FQNNGV. The CDR3 is 15 residues long. The CDR3 DNA sequence: TGTGCCAGCAGCTCAGCGGCGACGGCCTACAATGAGCAGTTCTTC. As protein: CASSSAATAYNEQFF.

The V and J genes are TRBV6-1 and TRBJ1-4; D remains ambiguous. Germline CDR1 and CDR2: MNHNS and SASEGT. CDR3 length: 17 amino acids. The germline V and J ends were trimmed by 3 bases and 0 bases, with 14 bases remaining between them. CDR3: CASSDRALVATNEKLFF. CDR3 bases: TGTGCCAGCAGTGACCGGGCCTTAGTTGCAACTAATGAAAAACTGTTTTTT.

V usage is TRBV28 and J usage is TRBJ2-2; D is possibly TRBD2 (5 bases). With 1 base removed from V and 4 bases from J, the gap between germline ends came to 13 bases. Germline CDR1 and CDR2: MDHEN and SYDVKM. CDR3 size: 16 residues. The CDR3, as DNA: TGTGCCAGCAGTTTATATCTGGGGAGCGGCACCGGGGAGCTGTTTTTT. Its translation: CASSLYLGSGTGELFF.

V is TRBV19 and J is TRBJ1-5, with D uncertain. V was shortened by 9 bases and J by 2 bases, with 11 bases between the two germline ends. CDR1 LNHDA and CDR2 SQIVND come from the germline V gene (reference sequence). The CDR3 spans 13 residues. Here the CDR3 reads CASGNTGNQPQHF. The CDR3 DNA follows: TGTGCCAGCGGTAACACAGGCAATCAGCCCCAGCATTTT.

The chain is built from TRBV6-6 and TRBJ1-1; D gene ambiguous. Germline V gene sequence: CDR1 MNHNY, CDR2 SVGAGI (reference sequence). The ends were cut back, 8 bases at V and 1 base at J, with 14 bases in the middle. The CDR3 has 14 residues. CDR3 sequence: CASARTAGNTEAFF. CDR3 nucleotide sequence: TGTGCCAGCGCCAGGACGGCTGGGAACACTGAAGCTTTCTTT.

The chain recombines TRBV2 with TRBJ2-7; D is unclear. Germline-derived CDR1 and CDR2 are SNHLY and FYNNEI. The CDR3 loop spans 14 amino acids. Trimming took 3 bases from V and 1 from J, leaving 10 bases between them. The CDR3: CASSDGRFSYEQYF. In nucleotides, the CDR3 is TGTGCCAGCAGTGATGGACGGTTTTCCTACGAGCAGTACTTC.

V and J are TRBV9 and TRBJ2-7; D possibly corresponds to TRBD2 (6 bases). CDR3 length: 13 amino acids. Per the germline V gene, CDR1 is SGDLS and CDR2 is YYNGEE. V shed 0 bases and J shed 5 bases, with 9 bases lying between them. The CDR3 here is CASSVGRGNEQYF. As DNA, the CDR3 is TGTGCCAGCAGCGTAGGGAGGGGCAACGAGCAGTACTTC.

The CDR3 region is CASADGYEQFF. CDR3 coding DNA: TGCGCCAGCGCTGACGGGTATGAGCAGTTCTTC. This chain connects TRBV10-2 to TRBJ2-1, with no clear D. Trimming shortened V by 8 bases and J by 8 bases, and 10 bases separated the two germline ends. Germline CDR1 is WSHSY and CDR2 is SAAADI. CDR3 size: 11 residues.

The chain links TRBV9 to TRBJ2-3, with D possibly TRBD1 on 5 matching bases. From germline, CDR1 is SGDLS and CDR2 YYNGEE. The CDR3 loop spans 14 amino acids. Trimming removed 4 bases at V and 4 bases at J, with 13 bases between. The CDR3 nucleotides read TGTGCCAGCAGCCCTACCCTAGGGGCAGATACGCAGTATTTT. The encoded protein is CASSPTLGADTQYF.

The CDR3 nucleotides are TGCGCCAGCAGCCAAGACGCAGGTAGCTCTGGGGCCAACGTCCTGACTTTC. It translates to CASSQDAGSSGANVLTF. The V call is TRBV4-1, the J call TRBJ2-6; no definite D call. The germline CDR1 and CDR2 sequences are MGHRA and YSYEKL. Trimming removed 0 bases from V and 0 bases from J, with 9 bases in between. CDR3 length: 17 residues.

The CDR3 region is CASSLAGRNEKLFF. The CDR3 DNA sequence: TGTGCCAGCAGCTTAGCGGGACGGAATGAAAAACTGTTTTTT. V usage is TRBV7-2 and J usage is TRBJ1-4, with D maybe TRBD1 (5 bases). Germline assignment: CDR1 SGHTA and CDR2 FQGNSA. Trimming removed 0 bases from V and 5 bases from J, with 7 bases in between. The length of the CDR3 is 14 residues.

The rearrangement joins TRBV5-1 to TRBJ2-3; D is ambiguous. Trimming stripped 0 bases from V and 1 base from J, with 12 bases between. Germline loops: CDR1 SGHRS, CDR2 YFSETQ. The CDR3 has 16 residues. The CDR3 reads CASSLAALRGTDTQYF. The CDR3 DNA is TGCGCCAGCAGCTTGGCGGCATTACGAGGCACAGATACGCAGTATTTT.

The genes are TRBV5-1 and TRBJ2-1; no firm D call. CDR3 size: 13 residues. Germline V gene sequence: CDR1 SGHRS, CDR2 YFSETQ. Trimming shortened V by 0 bases and J by 7 bases, and 8 bases separated the two germline ends. CDR3 region: CASSLGPENEQFF. Written as DNA, the CDR3 is TGCGCCAGCAGCTTGGGGCCGGAAAATGAGCAGTTCTTC.